This entry concerns a single TCR beta chain. Authors' methods: For nucleated cells, counts were estimated from reference gene primer amplification. TCRdb keeps only in-frame clones here, not all; method: immunoSEQ multiplex PCR. V and J calls and clone size follow that table, whereas D and trimming were derived from the DNA. This table holds roughly 120,000 clones, over 60% found once. V shed 5 bases and J 2 bases; nucleotides not matched to a gene: 6. Germline CDR1 SGHTA, CDR2 FQGNSA. The CDR3 loop spans 14 amino acids. These data belong to a study of blood T cell repertoires in COVID-19. Study summary: The United States, Italy and Spain provided the acute and convalescent COVID-19 samples. Nucleic acid was either cDNA or gDNA, and it came from T cells, B-cell-depleted T cells, or PBMCs.

This TCR was sampled from a woman of 80 years or more with active or convalescent COVID-19. The rearrangement links TRBV7-2 to TRBJ2-7, with 7 bases fitting TRBD2. The material sequenced was peripheral blood. The DNA for the CDR3 is TGTGCCAGCAGCCTAAGGGGACTAACCTACGAGCAGTACTTC. It translates to CASSLRGLTYEQYF.